The clone carrying this TCR beta chain was seen more than once but under ten times. No antigen is known for it. These data originate in a study of blood T cells in healthy people across ages. Study-wide points: Because sorting was not performed, PBMCs prevented conclusive naive versus antigen-experienced comparison.

Primers used in a second PCR of about 6 to 11 cycles were a sample-barcoded 5' primer and a J-beta primer mix. TCRdb itself ran the 5' RACE reads through MiXCR, one entry per CDR3 protein. The sample yields roughly 1,800,000 distinct CDR3 sequences, around half seen once. Germline V gene sequence: CDR1 DFQATT, CDR2 SNEGSKA (reference sequence). V dropped 5 bases and J dropped 0 bases, with 15 bases sitting between them. This CDR3 has 15 residues. This TCR came from a woman between 40 and 55 years old in good health. V and J are TRBV20-1 and TRBJ2-3; D perhaps matches TRBD2 (7 bases). Sequenced sample: blood. The CDR3 coding sequence is TGCAGTGCTTCCAAGGGGGGGGCTAGCACAGATACGCAGTATTTT. Translated: CSASKGGASTDTQYF.